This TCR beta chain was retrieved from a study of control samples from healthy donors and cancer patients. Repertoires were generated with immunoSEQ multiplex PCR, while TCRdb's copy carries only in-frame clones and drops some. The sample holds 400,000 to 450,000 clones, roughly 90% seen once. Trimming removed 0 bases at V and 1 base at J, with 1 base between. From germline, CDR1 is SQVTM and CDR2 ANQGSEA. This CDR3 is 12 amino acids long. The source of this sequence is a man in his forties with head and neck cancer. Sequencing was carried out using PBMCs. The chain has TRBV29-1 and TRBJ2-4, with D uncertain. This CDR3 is CSVEEAKNIQYF. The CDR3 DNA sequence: TGCAGCGTTGAAGAGGCCAAAAACATTCAGTACTTC. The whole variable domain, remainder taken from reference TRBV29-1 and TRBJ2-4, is SAVISQKPSRDICQRGTSLTIQCQVDSQVTMMFWYRQQPGQSLTLIATANQGSEATYESGFVIDKFPISRPNLTFSTLTVSNMSPEDSSIYLCSVEEAKNIQYFGAGTRLSVL.